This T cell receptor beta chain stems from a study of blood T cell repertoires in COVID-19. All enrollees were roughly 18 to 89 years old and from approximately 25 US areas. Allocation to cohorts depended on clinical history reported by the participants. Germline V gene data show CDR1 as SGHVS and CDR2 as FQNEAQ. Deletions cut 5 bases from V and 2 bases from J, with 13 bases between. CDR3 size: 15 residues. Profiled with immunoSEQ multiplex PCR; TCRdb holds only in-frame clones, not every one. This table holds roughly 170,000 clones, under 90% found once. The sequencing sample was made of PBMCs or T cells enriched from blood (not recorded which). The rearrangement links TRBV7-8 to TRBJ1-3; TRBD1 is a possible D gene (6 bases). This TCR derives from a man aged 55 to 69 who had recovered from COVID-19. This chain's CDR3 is CASSLQGFAGNTIYF. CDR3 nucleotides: TGTGCCAGCAGCCTCCAGGGGTTTGCTGGAAACACCATATATTTT.